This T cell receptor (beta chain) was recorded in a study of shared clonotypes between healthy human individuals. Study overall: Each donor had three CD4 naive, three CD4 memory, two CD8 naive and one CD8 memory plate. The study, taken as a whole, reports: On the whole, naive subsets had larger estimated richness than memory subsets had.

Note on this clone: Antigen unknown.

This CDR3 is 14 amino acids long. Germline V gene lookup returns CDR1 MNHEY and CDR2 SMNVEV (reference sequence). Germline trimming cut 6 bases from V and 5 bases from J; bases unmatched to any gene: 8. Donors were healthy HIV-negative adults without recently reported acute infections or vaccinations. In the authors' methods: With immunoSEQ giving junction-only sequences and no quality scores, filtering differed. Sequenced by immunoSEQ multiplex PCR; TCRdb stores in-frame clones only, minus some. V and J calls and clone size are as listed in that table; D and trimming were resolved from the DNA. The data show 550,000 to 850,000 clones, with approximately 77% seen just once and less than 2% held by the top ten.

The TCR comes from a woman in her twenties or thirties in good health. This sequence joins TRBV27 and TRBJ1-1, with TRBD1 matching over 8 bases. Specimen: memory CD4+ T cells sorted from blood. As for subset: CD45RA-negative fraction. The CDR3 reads CASSRTGLRTEAFF. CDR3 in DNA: TGTGCCAGCAGCCGGACAGGGCTCAGGACTGAAGCTTTCTTT.